One and the same sample provided the 5 T cell receptor beta chains below, sequenced in a study of post-analysis software for immune sequencing data. Study results and limitations: The five TRBV segments detected at higher frequency in patients than in controls included TRBV5-6, TRBV5-1 and TRBV20-1.

The antigens of these receptors remain unknown. Tagging with unique molecular identifiers was a feature of the TCR beta cDNA libraries. Each CDR3 protein gets one entry after TCRdb re-called the PCR reads with MiXCR. The sample gives approximately 690,000 distinct CDR3 sequences, about 60% of which show up once; 11% is in the top ten. Input material: blood. The receptors were sampled from a girl aged 2 to 10 with multiple sclerosis.

This clonotype came up a few times. V is TRBV5-1 and J is TRBJ2-7; weak D call: TRBD1 (6 bases). Trimming removed 4 bases from V and 0 bases from J, with 14 bases in between. The CDR3 extends over 15 amino acids. CDR1 and CDR2 from the germline V gene are SGHRS and YFSETQ. For the CDR3, the DNA is TGCGCCAGCAGCCCGGACAGCTTCTCCTCCTACGAGCAGTACTTC. This gives the protein CASSPDSFSSYEQYF. Filled out from reference TRBV5-1 and TRBJ2-7, the complete variable domain reads KAGVTQTPRYLIKTRGQQVTLSCSPISGHRSVSWYQQTPGQGLQFLFEYFSETQRNKGNFPGRFSGRQFSNSRSEMNVSTLELGDSALYLCASSPDSFSSYEQYFGPGTRLTVT.

The chain joins TRBV12-3 or TRBV12-4 to TRBJ2-4; tentative D call: TRBD2 (5 bases). The J call may be wrong; the DNA end is better matched by TRBJ2-7. The CDR3 is made up of 13 amino acids. The CDR3 reads CASRWTGSYEQYF. CDR3 nucleotides: TGTGCCAGCAGGTGGACGGGAAGCTACGAGCAGTACTTC.

The J gene is TRBJ2-5, the V gene TRBV20-1; 11 nucleotides match TRBD2. The CDR3 sequence is 14 residues long. The junction had 3 bases not matched to a gene; V was cut back by 1 base and J by 5 bases. Germline CDR1 reads DFQATT; CDR2 reads SNEGSKA (reference sequence). CDR3 amino acids: CSARGSGRAETQYF. CDR3 nucleotides: TGCAGTGCTAGAGGTAGCGGGAGGGCGGAGACCCAGTACTTC.

This clonotype occurred once. The J gene is TRBJ2-1, the V gene TRBV6-1, with 8 bases fitting TRBD1. The junction had 12 bases not matched to a gene; V was cut back by 3 bases and J by 8 bases. The germline V gene has CDR1 MNHNS and CDR2 SASEGT. The length of the CDR3 is 16 residues. The CDR3 nucleotides read TGTGCCAGCAGTGATAGATGGGACAGGCCCATCTATGAGCAGTTCTTC. Residues: CASSDRWDRPIYEQFF.

The chain carries TRBV6-2 or TRBV6-3 and TRBJ2-1; 7 nucleotides match TRBD1. CDR3 length: 15 residues. Germline V gene sequence: CDR1 MNHEY, CDR2 SVGEGT. The V gene end was trimmed by 4 bases and the J gene end by 3 bases; junction bases not matched to a gene: 6. For the CDR3, the DNA is TGTGCCAGCAGTTCCGTGTACAGGGGCTACAATGAGCAGTTCTTC. The encoded protein is CASSSVYRGYNEQFF.